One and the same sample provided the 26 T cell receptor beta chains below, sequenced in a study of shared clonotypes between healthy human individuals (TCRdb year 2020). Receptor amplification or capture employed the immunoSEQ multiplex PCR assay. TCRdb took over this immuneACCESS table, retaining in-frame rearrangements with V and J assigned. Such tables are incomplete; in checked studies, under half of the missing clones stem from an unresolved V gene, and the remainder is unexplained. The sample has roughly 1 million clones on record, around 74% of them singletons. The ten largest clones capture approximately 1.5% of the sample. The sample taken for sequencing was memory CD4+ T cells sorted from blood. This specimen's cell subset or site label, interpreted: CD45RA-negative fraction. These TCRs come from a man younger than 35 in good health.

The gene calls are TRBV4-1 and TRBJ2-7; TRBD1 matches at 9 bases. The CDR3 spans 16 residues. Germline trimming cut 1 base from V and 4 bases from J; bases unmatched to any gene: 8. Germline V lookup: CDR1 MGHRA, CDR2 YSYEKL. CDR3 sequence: CASSQGAGQGVYEQYF. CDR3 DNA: TGCGCCAGCAGCCAAGGTGCGGGACAGGGAGTGTACGAGCAGTACTTC.

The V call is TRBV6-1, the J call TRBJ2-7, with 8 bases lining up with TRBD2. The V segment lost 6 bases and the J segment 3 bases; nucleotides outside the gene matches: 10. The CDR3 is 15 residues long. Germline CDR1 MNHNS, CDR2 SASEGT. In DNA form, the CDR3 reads TGTGCCAGCAGGCCCTCTAGCGGGCGACACTACGAGCAGTACTTC. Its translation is CASRPSSGRHYEQYF.

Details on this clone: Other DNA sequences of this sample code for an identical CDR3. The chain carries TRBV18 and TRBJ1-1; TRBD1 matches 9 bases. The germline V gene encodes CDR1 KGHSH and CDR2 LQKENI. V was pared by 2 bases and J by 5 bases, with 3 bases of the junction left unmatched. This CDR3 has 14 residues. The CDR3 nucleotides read TGTGCCAGCTCACCAGACAGGGGGGGAACTGAAGCTTTCTTT. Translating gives CASSPDRGGTEAFF. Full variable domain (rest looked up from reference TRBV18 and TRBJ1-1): NAGVMQNPRHLVRRRGQEARLRCSPMKGHSHVYWYRQLPEEGLKFMVYLQKENIIDESGMPKERFSAEFPKEGPSILRIQQVVRGDSAAYFCASSPDRGGTEAFFGQGTRLTVV.

The CDR3 sequence: CASSLLASRETQYF. CDR3 in DNA: TGTGCCAGCAGCTTACTAGCGTCTCGGGAGACCCAGTACTTC. The V gene is TRBV7-6, the J gene TRBJ2-5, with D perhaps TRBD2 (6 bases). Germline V gives CDR1 SGHVS, CDR2 FNYEAQ. Trimming removed 2 bases from V and 5 bases from J, with 12 bases in between. This CDR3 is 14 amino acids long.

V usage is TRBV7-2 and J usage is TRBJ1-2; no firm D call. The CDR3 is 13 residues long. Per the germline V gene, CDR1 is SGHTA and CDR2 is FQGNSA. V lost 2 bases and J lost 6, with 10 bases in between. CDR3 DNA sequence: TGTGCCAGCAGCTTAAAAGGGAGCAATGGCTACACCTTC. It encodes CASSLKGSNGYTF.

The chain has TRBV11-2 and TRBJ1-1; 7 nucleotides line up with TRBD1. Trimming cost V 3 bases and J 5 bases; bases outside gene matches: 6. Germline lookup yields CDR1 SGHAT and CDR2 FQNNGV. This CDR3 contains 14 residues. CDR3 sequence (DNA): TGTGCCAGCAGCTTGGCAGGGGGGCGGACTGAAGCTTTCTTT. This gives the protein CASSLAGGRTEAFF.

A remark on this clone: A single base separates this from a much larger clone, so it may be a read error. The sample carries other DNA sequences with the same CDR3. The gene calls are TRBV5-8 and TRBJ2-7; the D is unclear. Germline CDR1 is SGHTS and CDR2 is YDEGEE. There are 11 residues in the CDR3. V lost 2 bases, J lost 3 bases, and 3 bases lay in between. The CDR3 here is CASSLNYEQYF. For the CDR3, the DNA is TGTGCCAGCAGCTTAAACTACGAGCAGTACTTC. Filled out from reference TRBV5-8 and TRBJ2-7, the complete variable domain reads EAGVTQSPTHLIKTRGQQATLRCSPISGHTSVYWYQQALGLGLQFLLWYDEGEERNRGNFPPRFSGRQFPNYSSELNVNALELEDSALYLCASSLNYEQYFGPGTRLTVT.

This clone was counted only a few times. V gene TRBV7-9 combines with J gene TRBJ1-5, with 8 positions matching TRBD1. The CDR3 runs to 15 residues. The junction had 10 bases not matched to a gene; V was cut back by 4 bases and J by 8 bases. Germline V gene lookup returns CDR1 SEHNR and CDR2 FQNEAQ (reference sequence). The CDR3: CASSSGQGRNEPQHF. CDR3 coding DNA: TGTGCCAGCAGCTCAGGACAGGGTCGGAATGAGCCCCAGCATTTT.

The CDR3 loop is CASSISGSGDEKLFF. The CDR3 DNA is TGTGCCAGTAGTATATCCGGGTCCGGGGATGAAAAACTGTTTTTT. V and J are TRBV19 and TRBJ1-4; D call uncertain. Trimming took off 2 bases at V and 6 bases at J, with 13 bases between the two ends. The CDR3 extends over 15 amino acids. Germline CDR1 and CDR2: LNHDA and SQIVND (reference sequence). Variable domain in full (rest from reference TRBV19 and TRBJ1-4): DGGITQSPKYLFRKEGQNVTLSCEQNLNHDAMYWYRQDPGQGLRLIYYSQIVNDFQKGDIAEGYSVSREKKESFPLTVTSAQKNPTAFYLCASSISGSGDEKLFFGSGTQLSVL.

This chain's CDR3 is CASSIMGGRQNTGELFF. The CDR3 nucleotides are TGTGCCAGTAGTATAATGGGTGGGCGACAGAACACCGGGGAGCTGTTTTTT. The V call is TRBV19, the J call TRBJ2-2; no reliable D call. Trimming left V 2 bases short and J 1 base short, with 14 bases between. Germline lookup yields CDR1 LNHDA and CDR2 SQIVND (reference sequence). There are 17 residues in the CDR3. The whole variable domain, filled in from reference TRBV19 and TRBJ2-2, reads DGGITQSPKYLFRKEGQNVTLSCEQNLNHDAMYWYRQDPGQGLRLIYYSQIVNDFQKGDIAEGYSVSREKKESFPLTVTSAQKNPTAFYLCASSIMGGRQNTGELFFGEGSRLTVL.

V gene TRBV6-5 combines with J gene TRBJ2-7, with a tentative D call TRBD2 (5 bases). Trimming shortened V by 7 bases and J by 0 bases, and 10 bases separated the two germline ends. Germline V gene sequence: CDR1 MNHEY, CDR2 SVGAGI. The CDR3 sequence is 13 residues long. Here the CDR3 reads CASIEGNSYEQYF. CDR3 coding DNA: TGTGCCAGCATCGAGGGAAACTCCTACGAGCAGTACTTC.

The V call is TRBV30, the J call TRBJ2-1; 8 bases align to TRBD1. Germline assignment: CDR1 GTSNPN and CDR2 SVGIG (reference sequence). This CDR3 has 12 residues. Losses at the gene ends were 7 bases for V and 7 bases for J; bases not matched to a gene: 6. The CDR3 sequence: CASTRTGNEQFF. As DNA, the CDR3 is TGTGCCTCGACGCGGACAGGGAATGAGCAGTTCTTC.

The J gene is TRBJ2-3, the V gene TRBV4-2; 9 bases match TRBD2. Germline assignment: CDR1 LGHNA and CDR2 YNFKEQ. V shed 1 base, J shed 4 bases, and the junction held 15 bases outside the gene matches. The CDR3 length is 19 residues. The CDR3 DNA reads TGTGCCAGCAGCCAAGTGGGTGGCGGGGGGGCTATAAGTGCAGATACGCAGTATTTT. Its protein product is CASSQVGGGGAISADTQYF.

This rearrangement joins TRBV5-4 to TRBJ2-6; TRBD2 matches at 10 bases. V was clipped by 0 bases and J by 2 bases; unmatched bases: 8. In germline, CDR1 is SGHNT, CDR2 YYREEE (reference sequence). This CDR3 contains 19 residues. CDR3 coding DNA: TGTGCCAGCAGCTTGGGACTGCTAGCGGGAGTGGCTGGGGCCAACGTCCTGACTTTC. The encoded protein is CASSLGLLAGVAGANVLTF. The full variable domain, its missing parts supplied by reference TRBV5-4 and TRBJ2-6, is ETGVTQSPTHLIKTRGQQVTLRCSSQSGHNTVSWYQQALGQGPQFIFQYYREEENGRGNFPPRFSGLQFPNYSSELNVNALELDDSALYLCASSLGLLAGVAGANVLTFGAGSRLTVL.

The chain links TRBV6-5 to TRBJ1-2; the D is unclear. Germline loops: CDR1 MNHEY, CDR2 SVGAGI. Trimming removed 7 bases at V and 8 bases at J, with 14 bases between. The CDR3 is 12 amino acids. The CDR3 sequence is CASTNRGSGYTF. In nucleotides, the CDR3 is TGTGCCAGCACCAACCGGGGTTCCGGCTACACCTTC.

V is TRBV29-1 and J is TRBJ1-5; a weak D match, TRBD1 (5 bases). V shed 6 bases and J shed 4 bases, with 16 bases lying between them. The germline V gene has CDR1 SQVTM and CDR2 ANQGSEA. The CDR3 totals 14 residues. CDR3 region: CSVVVTDPNQPQHF. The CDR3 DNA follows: TGCAGCGTGGTAGTGACAGACCCTAATCAGCCCCAGCATTTT.

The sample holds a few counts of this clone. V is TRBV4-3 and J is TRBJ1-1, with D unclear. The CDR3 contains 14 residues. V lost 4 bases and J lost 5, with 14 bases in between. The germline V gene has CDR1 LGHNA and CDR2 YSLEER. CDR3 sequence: CASSLEGLRTEAFF. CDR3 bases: TGCGCCAGCAGCCTTGAGGGTCTGAGGACTGAAGCTTTCTTT.

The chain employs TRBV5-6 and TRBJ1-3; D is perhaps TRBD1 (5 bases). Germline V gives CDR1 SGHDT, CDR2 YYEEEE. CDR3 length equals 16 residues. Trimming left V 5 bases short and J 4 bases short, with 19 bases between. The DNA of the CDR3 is TGTGCCAGCAGTTATGGGGGTGGGCAGCTCGGAAACACCATATATTTT. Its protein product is CASSYGGGQLGNTIYF.

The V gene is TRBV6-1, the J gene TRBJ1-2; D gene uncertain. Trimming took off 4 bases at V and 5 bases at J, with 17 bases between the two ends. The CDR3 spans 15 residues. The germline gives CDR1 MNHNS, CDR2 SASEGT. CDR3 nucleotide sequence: TGTGCCAGCAGTGTAAATTTCGACCCCAAGTATGGCTACACCTTC. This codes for CASSVNFDPKYGYTF.

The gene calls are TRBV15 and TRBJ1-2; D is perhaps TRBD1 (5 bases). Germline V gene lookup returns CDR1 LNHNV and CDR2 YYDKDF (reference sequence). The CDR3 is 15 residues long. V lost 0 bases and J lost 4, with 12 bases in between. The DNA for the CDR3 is TGTGCCACCAGCAGAGATCATGGGGGTGGCTATGGCTACACCTTC. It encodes CATSRDHGGGYGYTF.

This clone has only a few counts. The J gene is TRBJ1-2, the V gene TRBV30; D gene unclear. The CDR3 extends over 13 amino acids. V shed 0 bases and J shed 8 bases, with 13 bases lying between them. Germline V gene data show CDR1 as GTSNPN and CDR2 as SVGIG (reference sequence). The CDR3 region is CAWSVHGGLGYTF. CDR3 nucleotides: TGTGCCTGGAGTGTACATGGAGGCTTAGGCTACACCTTC.

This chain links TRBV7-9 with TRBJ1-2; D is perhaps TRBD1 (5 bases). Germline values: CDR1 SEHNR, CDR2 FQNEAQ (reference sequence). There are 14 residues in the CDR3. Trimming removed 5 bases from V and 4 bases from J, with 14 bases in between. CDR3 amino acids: CASSRDGVGYGYTF. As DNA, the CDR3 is TGTGCCAGCAGCCGGGACGGGGTTGGCTATGGCTACACCTTC.

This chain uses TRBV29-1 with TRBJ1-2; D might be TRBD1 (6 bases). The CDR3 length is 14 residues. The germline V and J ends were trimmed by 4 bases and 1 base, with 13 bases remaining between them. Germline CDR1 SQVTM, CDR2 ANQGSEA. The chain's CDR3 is CSVVGGGGNYGYTF. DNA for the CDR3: TGCAGCGTTGTGGGGGGAGGGGGTAACTATGGCTACACCTTC.

The CDR3 DNA sequence: TGTGCCATCAGCTGGGACAGGAGCTCCTACGAGCAGTACTTC. It translates to CAISWDRSSYEQYF. This chain joins TRBV10-3 and TRBJ2-7, with TRBD1 matching 8 bases. V was pared by 6 bases and J by 0 bases, with 4 bases of the junction left unmatched. This CDR3 has 14 amino acids. Germline-derived CDR1 and CDR2 are ENHRY and SYGVKD.

CDR3 nucleotide sequence: TGTGCCAGTAGTATTGGGTGGTGGAGACAATCTCTTTCGGACTATAGCAATCAGCCCCAGCATTTT. Translation gives CASSIGWWRQSLSDYSNQPQHF. The chain is built from TRBV19 and TRBJ1-5; D call uncertain. The CDR3 is 22 amino acids. Per the germline V gene, CDR1 is LNHDA and CDR2 is SQIVND (reference sequence). The V and J ends lost 3 bases and 0 bases respectively, with 30 bases between them.

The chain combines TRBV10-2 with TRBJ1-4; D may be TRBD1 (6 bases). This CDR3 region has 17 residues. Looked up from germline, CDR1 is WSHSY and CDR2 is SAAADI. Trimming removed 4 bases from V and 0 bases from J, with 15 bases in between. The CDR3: CASSGNRDTTTNEKLFF. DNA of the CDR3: TGCGCCAGCAGTGGCAACAGGGACACGACAACTAATGAAAAACTGTTTTTT.